This TCR beta chain was captured by sequencing in a study of T cells after yellow fever vaccination (dated by TCRdb to the late 2010s). Context from the whole study: The SMART-Seq v4 Ultra Low Input RNA kit was used to prepare libraries from fractions with low cell numbers. To follow T-cell clones before and after primary and booster YFV17D yellow fever vaccination, bulk TCR alpha and beta repertoires were sequenced over time. Two healthy male donors, one aged 18 to 30 and one aged 30 to 40 years, were included in the cohort. Blood was drawn at multiple timepoints before and after primary and secondary immunization, with bulk PBMC replicates and cell subsets isolated.

V is clipped by 4 bases and J by 4 bases, and the sequence between their germline boundaries is 8 bases long. The CDR3, from cysteine to phenylalanine, totals 13 residues. This entry keeps only the CDR3 DNA: 39 bases, framed from base 1. This specimen's treatment or condition label, interpreted: live attenuated yellow fever vaccine strain. A standard Ficoll-Paque protocol was used to isolate PBMCs from peripheral blood. Dynabeads CD4 and CD8 positive selection kits were used to isolate the CD4 and CD8 T-cell fractions. TriZol was used to extract RNA from bulk PBMCs, CD4 and CD8 fractions, and dextramer-positive and dextramer-negative fractions. Findings and caveats that apply to the study as a whole: After the booster, most clones that had expanded after primary vaccination were detected again (about 97% of CD4 and roughly 86% of CD8), suggesting broad maintenance of memory. A small share of clonotypes was detected in both CD4 and CD8 compartments, with the overlap likely arising from convergent recombination. Because only a couple of donors were included in the study, the extent to which the findings can be generalized is limited. Compared with the primary T-cell response, the secondary T-cell response was faster but weaker, reaching its peak on day 5 rather than on day 15. Because abundant contaminating clonotypes from the bulk population could be contained in FACS-sorted repertoires, computational filtering was required.

This clonotype has just a few counts. Its antigen has not been determined. Within one base of it there is no much larger clone, and no base qualities were kept. The listed sequencing device is Illumina NovaSeq 6000. Synthesis of TCR cDNA relied on 5'RACE template switching, a step that introduced a universal primer site along with unique molecular identifiers. Priming for cDNA synthesis came from both the TCR alpha and TCR beta constant segments. Libraries were amplified in two PCR steps, with sample barcodes and sequencing adapters added in the second step. Libraries were sequenced on Illumina HiSeq 2500 (2x100 bp) or NovaSeq (2x150 bp). Per the original workflow: MIGEC handled demultiplexing of reads and collapsing into UMI consensus sequences, while MiXCR performed V(D)J alignment. Vaccine-responding clonotypes were identified with edgeR using replicate PBMC samples, with FDR below 0.01 and a log2 fold change above 5 up to day 15 being required. Each bulk clonotype was labeled CD4 or CD8 based on which sequenced repertoire, CD4 or CD8, contained the clonotype at higher abundance. TCRdb redid the processing of the public reads, applying fastp at Q25 and MiXCR, and retained in-frame beta chains. Entries that share a CDR3 protein sequence are merged under the most common genes and DNA. The V and J calls follow TCRdb's processing rather than the paper's. This sample comprises 200,000 to 250,000 distinct CDR3 sequences, roughly 3% of them detected only once. Around 3.2% of the sample is held by the ten biggest clonotypes.

The clonotype comes from a man younger than 35 who received the YFV17D yellow fever vaccine. The chain links TRBV12-3 or TRBV12-4 with TRBJ1-5; a confident D gene designation cannot be given. The specimen was CD4+ T cells sorted from PBMCs, collected 10 days after the yellow fever booster vaccination. The CDR3 in this case is CASSSSVNQPQHF. The sequence in DNA is TGTGCCAGCAGTTCATCAGTGAATCAGCCCCAGCATTTT.